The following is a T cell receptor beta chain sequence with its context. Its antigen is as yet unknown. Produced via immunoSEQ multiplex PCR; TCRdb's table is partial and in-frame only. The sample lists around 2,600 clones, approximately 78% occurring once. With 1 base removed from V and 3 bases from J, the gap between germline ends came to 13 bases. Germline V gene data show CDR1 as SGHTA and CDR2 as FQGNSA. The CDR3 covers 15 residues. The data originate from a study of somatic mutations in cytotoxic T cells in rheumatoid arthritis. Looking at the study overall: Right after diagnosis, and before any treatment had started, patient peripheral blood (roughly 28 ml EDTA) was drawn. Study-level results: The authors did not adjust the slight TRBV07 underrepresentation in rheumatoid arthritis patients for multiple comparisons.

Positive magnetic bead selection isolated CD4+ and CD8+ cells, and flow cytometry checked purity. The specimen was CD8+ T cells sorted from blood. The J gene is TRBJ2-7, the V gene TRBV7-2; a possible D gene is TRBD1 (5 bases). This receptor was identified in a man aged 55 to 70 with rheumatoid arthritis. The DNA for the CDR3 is TGTGCCAGCAGCTTAGTATCCTCGACAGACTACGAGCAGTACTTC. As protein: CASSLVSSTDYEQYF.